This T cell receptor (beta chain) originates from a study of persistence of HIV-infected CD4 T cells. For the study at large: Donors were ART-treated; their CMV- and Gag-responding CD4+ T cells were isolated.

Stimulation used 10 ug/mL lysate from CMV-infected fibroblasts. Sorted nonresponding memory CD4+ T cells were CD40L-negative, CD69-negative, CD45RO-high. Concerning this clone: Its antigen is undetermined.

This was the immunoSEQ version 4 assay in survey mode. Genomic DNA was diluted to 10 ng/uL, up to roughly 1 ug per sample. The data were produced by immunoSEQ multiplex PCR, yet TCRdb's version contains in-frame clones alone and is incomplete. The sample contains roughly 34,000 clones, roughly four fifths of which appear only once. Germline CDR1 is LGHNA and CDR2 is YNFKEQ. The CDR3 length is 16 residues. Unmatched junction bases numbered 6, after V lost 1 base and J lost 0 bases. Source: CD4+ T cells sorted from PBMCs after approximately 19-hour stimulation, taken from a patient who received antiretroviral therapy. The J gene is TRBJ2-7, the V gene TRBV4-2; TRBD2 matches 7 bases. The sequence derives from an adult man with HIV who was CMV-seropositive. The chain's CDR3 is CASSQVLAATSYEQYF. CDR3 coding DNA: TGTGCCAGCAGCCAAGTGCTAGCGGCGACCTCCTACGAGCAGTACTTC.